The T cell receptor beta chain described here comes from a study of vaccination and CD4 T cells after COVID-19. Study context: Convalescent patients had positive nasal swab PCR results for SARS-CoV-2. Disease was mild in fewer than 10 and severe in one. Median time from second vaccine dose to sampling was approximately 69 days (14 to 241). Study conclusions and caveats: Spike mono-reactivity was found in 304 of the 307 vaccine-specific clones identified in convalescent patients.

As to treatment: roughly 10-day PBMC culture with coronavirus spike peptide pools or control peptides (ViraFEST assay). IL-2 at around 10 IU/ml and peptide pools at 10 ug/ml were added to PBMCs cultured at over 1.5 million per well. To note about this clonotype: Its antigen is undetermined.

Germline CDR1 LNHNV, CDR2 YYDKDF (reference sequence). V shed 1 base, J shed 7 bases, and the junction held 6 bases outside the gene matches. The CDR3 contains 15 residues. With the Oncomine TCR Beta short-read assay, DNA from cultured CD4+ T cells was sequenced. MiXCR, applied by TCRdb to the PCR reads, yields one record per CDR3 protein. The sample lists about 10,000 distinct CDR3 sequences; 65% were seen once. The specimen was CD4+ T cells from blood, cultured in vitro, collected before SARS-CoV-2 vaccination. V and J are TRBV15 and TRBJ2-2, with 7 bases matching TRBD1. This TCR derives from a human donor who had recovered from COVID-19. This chain's CDR3 is CATSRGDRPFGELFF. CDR3 coding DNA: TGTGCCACCAGCAGAGGGGACAGACCCTTCGGGGAGCTGTTTTTT.